The 8 T cell receptor beta chains in this list originate from one sample, sequenced in a study of prognosis after radiotherapy for stage I lung cancer. Multiplex PCR in two rounds served to amplify TCR beta CDR3 from genomic DNA. First-round PCR used primers specific to each TRBV and TRBJ gene. TCRdb re-analysed the multiplex PCR reads in MiXCR, keeping a single row per CDR3 protein. Seen here are more than 15,000 distinct CDR3 sequences, around 55% observed once, and the top ten hold 25% to 30%. The source material was PBMCs, sampled before or after stereotactic body radiation therapy (not recorded which). Every receptor here comes from a donor at least 50 years old with non-small cell lung cancer.

The gene calls are TRBV7-9 and TRBJ2-7; 12 bases agree with TRBD2. This CDR3 has 13 amino acids. V shed 1 base, J shed 10 bases, and the junction held 2 bases outside the gene matches. Germline assignment: CDR1 SEHNR and CDR2 FQNEAQ (reference sequence). DNA for the CDR3: TGTGCCAGCAGCTTAGGGACTAGCGGGACTCAGTACTTC. Residues: CASSLGTSGTQYF.

This clonotype was counted ten times or more. Here the CDR3 reads CASNGQVDQPQHF. DNA of the CDR3: TGTGCCAGCAATGGACAGGTAGATCAGCCCCAGCATTTT. The V gene is TRBV2, the J gene TRBJ1-5; 7 bases fit TRBD1. Per the germline V gene, CDR1 is SNHLY and CDR2 is FYNNEI. This CDR3 is built from 13 residues. The J segment lost 5 bases and the V segment lost 7 bases, leaving 5 bases of the junction unmatched.

The rearrangement links TRBV2 to TRBJ2-3, with 8 bases that match TRBD2. The germline CDR1 and CDR2 sequences are SNHLY and FYNNEI. The CDR3 has 14 amino acids. J lost 5 bases, V lost 8 bases, and 9 bases had no gene match. This chain's CDR3 is CASSPGLAGDTQYF. CDR3 coding DNA: TGTGCCAGCTCTCCCGGTCTAGCGGGAGATACGCAGTATTTT.

This clonotype occurred many times. The chain couples TRBV6-1 to TRBJ1-1, with 7 bases aligning to TRBD1. The germline V gene has CDR1 MNHNS and CDR2 SASEGT. The CDR3 length is 13 residues. V lost 6 bases, J lost 7 bases, and 8 bases stayed unmatched. CDR3 protein: CASRGDRAVEAFF. DNA for the CDR3: TGTGCCAGCAGAGGCGACAGGGCGGTTGAAGCTTTCTTT.

The rearrangement uses TRBV29-1 and TRBJ1-1; no firm D call. V lost 1 base and J 4 bases, leaving 4 bases between the germline ends. This CDR3 contains 11 residues. Germline CDR1 reads SQVTM; CDR2 reads ANQGSEA. CDR3 sequence (DNA): TGCAGCGTTGAAGGGCGCACTGAAGCTTTCTTT. This codes for CSVEGRTEAFF.

This clonotype was seen at least ten times. The chain recombines TRBV5-4 with TRBJ2-1; tentatively, D is TRBD2 (6 bases). This CDR3 is 15 amino acids long. Trimming left V 2 bases short and J 5 bases short, with 14 bases between. In germline, CDR1 is SGHNT, CDR2 YYREEE (reference sequence). The CDR3 region is CASSFDGSSHNEQFF. In DNA form, the CDR3 reads TGTGCCAGCAGCTTTGACGGGAGTAGCCACAATGAGCAGTTCTTC. The full variable domain, its missing parts supplied by reference TRBV5-4 and TRBJ2-1, is ETGVTQSPTHLIKTRGQQVTLRCSSQSGHNTVSWYQQALGQGPQFIFQYYREEENGRGNFPPRFSGLQFPNYSSELNVNALELDDSALYLCASSFDGSSHNEQFFGPGTRLTVL.

This CDR3 is CASSELIRVLAGSRIGRGEQFF. CDR3 in DNA: TGTGCCAGCAGTGAACTAATCAGAGTCCTAGCGGGGTCCAGAATAGGGCGAGGGGAGCAGTTCTTC. This chain links TRBV6-2 or TRBV6-3 with TRBJ2-1, with 9 bases matching TRBD2. The germline V gene encodes CDR1 MNHEY and CDR2 SVGEGT. The CDR3 length is 22 residues. With 5 bases clipped from V and 10 bases from J, the junction kept 33 bases outside the gene matches.

This sequence joins TRBV6-2 or TRBV6-3 and TRBJ2-3; D unclear. The CDR3 length is 11 residues. V shed 8 bases and J shed 5 bases, with 8 bases lying between them. CDR1 MNHEY and CDR2 SVGEGT come from the germline V gene. The chain's CDR3 is CASFYVDTQYF. The CDR3, as DNA: TGTGCCAGCTTTTACGTAGATACGCAGTATTTT.